This T cell receptor beta chain appears in the sequencing data of a study of post-analysis software for immune sequencing data. Whole-study results and caveats: Elevated frequency relative to controls characterized several TRBV segments in patients, TRBV5-6, TRBV5-1 and TRBV20-1 among them. Those samples that were prepared in the same batch co-clustered strongly by F measure.

Unique molecular identifiers tagged the TCR beta cDNA libraries. TCRdb processed the PCR reads anew with MiXCR; each CDR3 protein has one entry. The sample shows approximately 360,000 distinct CDR3 sequences, 30% to 45% of them seen only once. As to this clonotype: Its antigen is not identified.

Germline CDR1 reads SQVTM; CDR2 reads ANQGSEA. The V segment lost 7 bases and the J segment 10 bases; nucleotides outside the gene matches: 12. CDR3 length equals 13 residues. Sequenced material: blood. This rearrangement joins TRBV29-1 to TRBJ2-1, with TRBD2 matching 8 bases. The receptor was isolated from a girl between 10 and 17 years old with multiple sclerosis. CDR3 in amino acids: CSAKPGGANEQFF. For the CDR3, the DNA is TGCAGCGCTAAACCCGGGGGGGCCAACGAGCAGTTCTTC.